The T cell receptor beta chain under discussion was sequenced for a study of T cell clonotyping in hematopoietic cell transplantation. Study-wide points: After transplant, recipient diversity fell while pathologically expanded clonotypes grew through day 180. Cells were unsorted, so CD4 and CD8 contributions were not separated.

CDR1 SGHTA and CDR2 FQGNSA come from the germline V gene. V dropped 5 bases and J dropped 2 bases, with 12 bases sitting between them. The CDR3 contains 14 residues. This clone was counted a single time. Its antigen is as yet unknown. Produced via immunoSEQ multiplex PCR; TCRdb's table is partial and in-frame only. The sample shows 28,000 or so clones, approximately 96% of them seen only once. The TCR was taken from a man aged 50-60 years in good health. Some clones in this sample may be carry-over from other donors' samples. The sample consisted of peripheral blood mononuclear cells. The chain employs TRBV7-2 and TRBJ1-1; D is ambiguous. The DNA for the CDR3 is TGTGCCAGCAGCACCGCGGGTGGAAACACTGAAGCTTTCTTT. Its protein product is CASSTAGGNTEAFF.